These 29 T cell receptor beta chains were sequenced from one sample in a study of cytomegalovirus exposure and HLA in healthy donors. A multiplex PCR was run with 60 Vbeta primers and 13 Jbeta primers. Profiling relied on immunoSEQ multiplex PCR, and the TCRdb table lists in-frame clones only, not all of them. The table shows 110,000 or so clones, with 77% occurring only once. Material for sequencing was PBMCs. The receptor source for this set is a man aged 40-55 years in good health and CMV-seropositive.

The chain recombines TRBV5-1 with TRBJ2-7, with a tentative D call TRBD1 (6 bases). Trimming left V 4 bases short and J 2 bases short, with 16 bases between. This CDR3 is built from 15 residues. Germline V CDR1 and CDR2: SGHRS, YFSETQ. The CDR3, as DNA: TGCGCCAGCAGCCCATTGACAGGAAACACCTACGAGCAGTACTTC. This codes for CASSPLTGNTYEQYF. The full variable domain, its missing parts supplied by reference TRBV5-1 and TRBJ2-7, is KAGVTQTPRYLIKTRGQQVTLSCSPISGHRSVSWYQQTPGQGLQFLFEYFSETQRNKGNFPGRFSGRQFSNSRSEMNVSTLELGDSALYLCASSPLTGNTYEQYFGPGTRLTVT.

V is TRBV7-9 and J is TRBJ2-3, with 10 bases fitting TRBD2. With V trimmed by 5 bases and J by 1 base, 6 bases remained unmatched. The CDR3 spans 16 residues. CDR1 and CDR2 (germline): SEHNR, FQNEAQ (reference sequence). The CDR3 DNA follows: TGTGCCAGCAGCCTCATAGCGGGGGGCCGCACAGATACGCAGTATTTT. Encoded protein: CASSLIAGGRTDTQYF. Full variable domain (missing parts from reference TRBV7-9 and TRBJ2-3): DTGVSQNPRHKITKRGQNVTFRCDPISEHNRLYWYRQTLGQGPEFLTYFQNEAQLEKSRLLSDRFSAERPKGSFSTLEIQRTEQGDSAMYLCASSLIAGGRTDTQYFGPGTRLTVL.

The genes are TRBV7-2 and TRBJ2-3, with D perhaps matching TRBD2 (6 bases). This CDR3 is built from 17 residues. CDR1 is SGHTA and CDR2 is FQGNSA in the germline V gene. V lost 5 bases and J lost 0, with 18 bases in between. CDR3 protein: CASSRQSTGTSTDTQYF. The CDR3 region has the DNA TGTGCCAGCAGCAGACAGTCGACCGGGACTAGCACAGATACGCAGTATTTT.

The J gene is TRBJ2-5, the V gene TRBV27; the match to TRBD1 covers 7 bases. The J call may be wrong; the DNA end is better matched by TRBJ2-7. CDR3 length equals 14 residues. Per the germline V gene, CDR1 is MNHEY and CDR2 is SMNVEV (reference sequence). The CDR3 region has the DNA TGTGCCAGCAGCCAAGCGACAGGGTACAACGAGCAGTACTTC. Encoded protein: CASSQATGYNEQYF.

Written as DNA, the CDR3 is TGTGCCAGCAGCCATCGACAGGGGATGGGACCAGATACGCAGTATTTT. Protein sequence: CASSHRQGMGPDTQYF. The gene calls are TRBV11-2 and TRBJ2-3, with TRBD1 matching 8 bases. CDR1 SGHAT and CDR2 FQNNGV come from the germline V gene. CDR3 length: 16 amino acids. Unmatched junction bases numbered 11, after V lost 5 bases and J lost 4 bases.

This chain joins TRBV6-5 and TRBJ2-5, with 10 bases lining up with TRBD1. J gave up 11 bases and V 2 bases, and 11 bases lay outside the gene matches. Germline CDR1 and CDR2: MNHEY and SVGAGI. CDR3 length: 15 residues. The CDR3 here is CASSYGGTGVSEQYF. CDR3 DNA sequence: TGTGCCAGCAGTTACGGGGGGACAGGGGTCTCAGAGCAGTACTTC.

The V and J genes are TRBV5-4 and TRBJ1-1; 8 positions match TRBD1. The germline CDR1 and CDR2 sequences are SGHNT and YYREEE (reference sequence). Trimming removed 2 bases from V and 0 bases from J; junction bases left unmatched: 6. The CDR3 extends over 16 amino acids. CDR3 sequence reads: CASSFRGLGMNTEAFF. The CDR3 bases are TGTGCCAGCAGCTTCAGGGGGCTGGGTATGAACACTGAAGCTTTCTTT.

This CDR3 reads CASSPLAGGNTDTQYF. DNA of the CDR3: TGTGCCAGCAGCCCGCTAGCGGGGGGAAACACAGATACGCAGTATTTT. V is TRBV7-3 and J is TRBJ2-3, with 11 positions matching TRBD2. The germline gives CDR1 SGHTA, CDR2 FQGTGA. The CDR3 covers 16 residues. Trimming at V came to 5 bases and at J to 2 bases, leaving 6 bases not matched to a gene.

This chain joins TRBV7-9 and TRBJ2-1, with a weak D call TRBD1 (6 bases). The germline CDR1 and CDR2 sequences are SEHNR and FQNEAQ (reference sequence). The CDR3 extends over 15 amino acids. Between the trimmed V and J ends, which lost 1 base and 2 bases, there was a span of 9 bases. The CDR3 reads CASSLGTATYNEQFF. For the CDR3, the DNA is TGTGCCAGCAGCTTAGGGACAGCAACCTACAATGAGCAGTTCTTC. Looking up the rest from reference TRBV7-9 and TRBJ2-1 gives the full variable domain: DTGVSQNPRHKITKRGQNVTFRCDPISEHNRLYWYRQTLGQGPEFLTYFQNEAQLEKSRLLSDRFSAERPKGSFSTLEIQRTEQGDSAMYLCASSLGTATYNEQFFGPGTRLTVL.

The rearrangement links TRBV28 to TRBJ2-1; tentatively, D is TRBD2 (5 bases). The CDR3 has 15 residues. Germline CDR1 MDHEN, CDR2 SYDVKM. Trimming left V 1 base short and J 7 bases short, with 14 bases between. The CDR3 region is CASSLFGGARNEQFF. In DNA, the CDR3 is TGTGCCAGCAGTTTATTTGGAGGCGCGAGGAATGAGCAGTTCTTC.

The chain couples TRBV11-3 to TRBJ2-1; TRBD2 matches at 9 bases. There are 15 residues in the CDR3. J gave up 10 bases and V 6 bases, and 13 bases lay outside the gene matches. From germline, CDR1 is SGHNT and CDR2 YENEEA. The CDR3 protein is CASSSRAGLAGEQFF. As DNA, the CDR3 is TGTGCCAGCAGTTCCCGGGCGGGACTAGCTGGCGAGCAGTTCTTC.

The rearrangement joins TRBV9 to TRBJ1-1, with D uncertain. Germline V gives CDR1 SGDLS, CDR2 YYNGEE. The V gene lost 4 bases and the J gene lost 0 bases, with 10 bases spanning the gap. CDR3 size: 14 residues. The CDR3 coding sequence is TGTGCCAGCAGCCCCCAGACACTGAACACTGAAGCTTTCTTT. It translates to CASSPQTLNTEAFF.

In this sample, this clone turned up once. The V call is TRBV30, the J call TRBJ1-6, with D possibly being TRBD1 (6 bases). Germline V lookup: CDR1 GTSNPN, CDR2 SVGIG (reference sequence). This CDR3 spans 14 amino acids. The V gene lost 0 bases and the J gene lost 9 bases, with 12 bases spanning the gap. The CDR3 DNA reads as TGTGCCTGGAGTGTCATCAGGGGTGGTTCACCCCTCCACTTT. It yields the protein CAWSVIRGGSPLHF. The whole variable domain, filled in from reference TRBV30 and TRBJ1-6, reads SQTIHQWPATLVQPVGSPLSLECTVEGTSNPNLYWYRQAAGRGLQLLFYSVGIGQISSEVPQNLSASRPQDRQFILSSKKLLLSDSGFYLCAWSVIRGGSPLHFGNGTRLTVT.

The genes are TRBV14 and TRBJ2-1; TRBD2 is a possible D gene (6 bases). V gave up 4 bases and J gave up 1 base, with 8 bases separating them. The CDR3 runs to 14 residues. CDR1 and CDR2 (germline): SGHDN, FVKESK. The CDR3 DNA follows: TGTGCCAGCAGCCGAGCGGGTTCCTACAATGAGCAGTTCTTC. Protein product: CASSRAGSYNEQFF.

J is TRBJ1-2 and V is TRBV5-5, with a weak D call TRBD1 (6 bases). Trimming removed 4 bases at V and 2 bases at J, with 18 bases between. Germline values: CDR1 SGHKS, CDR2 YYEKEE (reference sequence). The CDR3 is 16 amino acids. The DNA for the CDR3 is TGTGCCAGCAGCAGAACTAACCGGGACACCAACTATGGCTACACCTTC. This sequence encodes CASSRTNRDTNYGYTF.

The J gene is TRBJ2-4, the V gene TRBV9; no clear D. V lost 0 bases, J lost 1 base, and 11 bases lay in between. The CDR3 is made up of 16 amino acids. Germline CDR1 is SGDLS and CDR2 is YYNGEE. This chain's CDR3 is CASSVGVSNAKNIQYF. For the CDR3, the DNA is TGTGCCAGCAGCGTAGGAGTTAGCAACGCCAAAAACATTCAGTACTTC.

Concerning this clone itself: One end of the junction varies from germline; a read error may be responsible. This chain connects TRBV7-9 to TRBJ2-5, with 9 bases aligning to TRBD1. This CDR3 comprises 15 residues. Germline V gene lookup returns CDR1 SEHNR and CDR2 FQNEAQ (reference sequence). The CDR3 loop reads CSSSLDPTGGLEQYF. The CDR3 region has the DNA TGTTCCAGCAGCTTAGACCCAACAGGGGGCTTAGAGCAGTACTTC.

The chain links TRBV4-3 to TRBJ1-6, with TRBD1 matching over 12 bases. This CDR3 is built from 19 residues. Trimming cost V 0 bases and J 10 bases; bases outside gene matches: 13. The germline V gene encodes CDR1 LGHNA and CDR2 YSLEER. CDR3 protein: CASSQEPWGQGASGSPLHF. CDR3 in DNA: TGCGCCAGCAGCCAAGAACCTTGGGGACAGGGGGCGAGCGGCTCACCCCTCCACTTT.

J is TRBJ2-7 and V is TRBV4-2, with TRBD2 identical over 13 bases. The germline V gene has CDR1 LGHNA and CDR2 YNFKEQ. After removal of 4 bases from V and 3 bases from J, the junction contained 9 bases not matched to a gene. The CDR3 covers 17 residues. The CDR3 loop is CASSPSLGLAGDYEQYF. The CDR3 nucleotides read TGTGCCAGCAGCCCGTCCCTCGGACTAGCGGGGGACTACGAGCAGTACTTC.

The CDR3 region has the DNA TGTGCCAGCTGGGACAGGGGGCATGAGACCCAGTACTTC. Protein sequence: CASWDRGHETQYF. The rearrangement links TRBV28 to TRBJ2-5; 12 bases fit TRBD1. The CDR3 has 13 residues. Germline V gives CDR1 MDHEN, CDR2 SYDVKM. Losses at the gene ends were 8 bases for V and 5 bases for J; bases not matched to a gene: 3.

V and J are TRBV6-1 and TRBJ2-7, with D possibly being TRBD1 (6 bases). The germline V gene has CDR1 MNHNS and CDR2 SASEGT. V lost 7 bases and J lost 2, with 15 bases in between. The CDR3 spans 14 residues. The CDR3 loop is CASKLGGTTYEQYF. The CDR3 bases are TGTGCCAGCAAGTTAGGGGGAACTACCTACGAGCAGTACTTC.

The chain uses TRBV4-3 and TRBJ1-2; 8 bases align to TRBD1. CDR3 length equals 15 residues. Germline-derived CDR1 and CDR2 are LGHNA and YSLEER. Trimming at V came to 1 base and at J to 4 bases, leaving 5 bases not matched to a gene. In nucleotides, the CDR3 is TGCGCCAGCAGCCAAGGCCGCGGACAGGGCTATGGCTACACCTTC. Translating gives CASSQGRGQGYGYTF.

The DNA of the CDR3 is TGTGCCAGCAGTAACGACAGGGGAGTGGGGGATACGCAGTATTTT. This sequence encodes CASSNDRGVGDTQYF. The chain combines TRBV27 with TRBJ2-3; 8 bases align to TRBD1. Germline assignment: CDR1 MNHEY and CDR2 SMNVEV (reference sequence). Germline trimming cut 5 bases from V and 6 bases from J; bases unmatched to any gene: 10. This CDR3 spans 15 amino acids.

The genes are TRBV10-1 and TRBJ2-1, with D perhaps matching TRBD2 (6 bases). Trimming stripped 4 bases from V and 6 bases from J, with 16 bases between. This CDR3 contains 15 residues. Per germline, CDR1 WNHNN and CDR2 SYGVQD (reference sequence). CDR3 loop: CASSGARAGTNEQFF. The CDR3 DNA follows: TGCGCCAGCAGTGGAGCTAGGGCGGGGACCAATGAGCAGTTCTTC.

V is TRBV7-3 and J is TRBJ2-2; TRBD1 matches 8 bases. This CDR3 has 16 amino acids. After removal of 6 bases from V and 0 bases from J, the junction contained 6 bases not matched to a gene. Germline values: CDR1 SGHTA, CDR2 FQGTGA. The CDR3 spells CASSEDRGPNTGELFF. In nucleotides, the CDR3 is TGTGCCAGCAGTGAAGACAGGGGACCGAACACCGGGGAGCTGTTTTTT.

The chain has TRBV28 and TRBJ2-2; no firm D call. The V and J ends lost 1 base and 0 bases respectively, with 6 bases between them. CDR1 and CDR2 (germline): MDHEN, SYDVKM. The length of the CDR3 is 15 residues. This CDR3 is CASSLFPSNTGELFF. CDR3 coding DNA: TGTGCCAGCAGTTTATTCCCTTCGAACACCGGGGAGCTGTTTTTT.

J is TRBJ2-3 and V is TRBV6-1; D perhaps matches TRBD1 (5 bases). This CDR3 comprises 15 residues. The V gene lost 4 bases and the J gene lost 1 base, with 12 bases spanning the gap. CDR1 is MNHNS, CDR2 SASEGT, per germline. CDR3 bases: TGTGCCAGCAGTGCACAGGTCTACCGCACAGATACGCAGTATTTT. This sequence encodes CASSAQVYRTDTQYF.

The chain carries TRBV2 and TRBJ2-5, with 15 bases aligning to TRBD2. Germline V CDR1 and CDR2: SNHLY, FYNNEI. The CDR3 is made up of 18 amino acids. The V gene end was trimmed by 0 bases and the J gene end by 2 bases; junction bases not matched to a gene: 4. Here the CDR3 DNA reads TGTGCCAGCAGTGAAGCGGGGACTAGCGGGGGGAAACAAGAGACCCAGTACTTC. The encoded protein is CASSEAGTSGGKQETQYF.

The chain carries TRBV6-5 and TRBJ1-5; D gene uncertain. Germline CDR1 is MNHEY and CDR2 is SVGAGI. There are 13 residues in the CDR3. The V end lost 7 bases, the J end lost 3 bases, and 10 bases lay between the germline ends. The CDR3 loop is CASKRTINQPQHF. The CDR3 region has the DNA TGTGCCAGCAAGCGGACGATCAATCAGCCCCAGCATTTT.